The clone carrying this T cell receptor (beta chain) appeared a single time. Germline CDR1 reads MNHEY; CDR2 reads SVGAGI. This CDR3 is built from 13 residues. V dropped 7 bases and J dropped 9 bases, with 16 bases sitting between them. This specimen comes from a study of shared clonotypes between healthy human individuals. Sequencing used immunoSEQ multiplex PCR; TCRdb keeps in-frame clones, though not all of them. The sample yields roughly 2 million clones, 90% to 96% seen once. It was into CD45RA+ naive and CD45RA-negative memory subsets that the CD4+ cells were split. The chain is built from TRBV6-5 and TRBJ2-1; D ambiguous. This TCR derives from a man between 18 and 35 years old in good health. The specimen was naive CD4+ T cells sorted from blood. Subset denoted: CD45RA+ positively selected. CDR3 sequence reads: CASTTPGWAEQFF. In DNA form, the CDR3 reads TGTGCCAGCACGACCCCTGGATGGGCTGAGCAGTTCTTC.